Included here is one T cell receptor beta chain sequence, with context. Its antigen is unknown. It has no much larger one-base neighbor in the sample; base qualities were not kept. At the junction V is shortened by 0 bases and J by 7 bases; bases outside the gene matches: 3. CDR1 is given as MNHNY and CDR2 as SVGAGI, both from the germline V gene (reference sequence). The cysteine opens and the phenylalanine closes a CDR3 of 13 amino acids. The retained sequence is limited to the CDR3, 39 bases, with the frame set at the first base. The data were taken from a study of beta chain features in type 1 diabetes (dated by TCRdb to between 2018 and 2020). Turning to the overall study: Mean age, gender distribution, total cell number and subset yield did not differ between patients and healthy donors. A total of under 140,000,000 sorted cells were examined across all samples, and the number of cells per subset was strongly correlated with RNA yield. In the study, recently diagnosed type 1 diabetes patients and matched healthy donors were compared on the TCRB repertoires of their sorted circulating CD4+ T cell subsets. Naive and central memory subsets were obtained from all 30 or so donors, but regulatory and stem cell-like memory subsets were isolated from only 8 patients and 8 healthy donors.

The High Capacity cDNA Reverse Transcription Kit was used to reverse transcribe all of the isolated RNA, meaning that expressed TCRB transcripts were what got sequenced. Deep immunoSEQ sequencing was applied to naive, central memory and regulatory T cell samples, giving an average of about 3.8 million total reads per sample. Sorted cells were lysed in RLT buffer, and RNA was extracted using DNase-treated RNeasy Micro or Mini kits according to cell number. To prevent cross-contamination, every cell subset was processed on its own, while patient and healthy donor samples were processed together. TCRB sequences were amplified from cDNA with the immunoSEQ multiplex PCR, producing 87-bp fragments spanning the CDR3 region. Sequencing of the amplicons was performed on the Illumina HiSeq platform. From the authors' description of their analysis: PCR bias was corrected computationally using synthetic template baselines, and reads within Hamming distance 2 were collapsed, with unmergeable singletons discarded. Reads were aligned against IMGT to assign V, D and J genes, CDR3 length and insertions or deletions at six rearrangement sites. Within each subset, clonotype counts were normalized to sorted cell number, after which true diversity and Gini coefficients were computed with the tcR R package. Repertoire sharing was quantified using the overlap coefficient calculated on TCRB nucleotide sequences. TCRdb took over this immuneACCESS table, retaining in-frame rearrangements with V and J assigned. Such tables are incomplete; in checked studies, under half of the missing clones stem from an unresolved V gene, and the remainder is unexplained. V, J and clone size were drawn from that table, and D and trimming were deduced from the DNA. Here the sample has about 320,000 clones; approximately 15% occur a single time. The ten largest clones represent under 8.5% of the sample.

Each donor gave one peripheral blood draw, averaging approximately 0.12 L, which was collected into heparinised tubes. Naive, central memory, regulatory and stem cell-like memory CD4+ T cells were sorted on a BD FACSAria II using a panel including CD45RO, CCR7, CD25, CD127, CD95 and CD27. A purity above 95% was achieved for all sorted populations. PBMCs were separated immediately by Lymphoprep density gradient centrifugation and were stained directly, without being cultured. Samples were stained and sorted in pairs, with one healthy donor and one patient per experiment, so that batch effects were minimized. What the research found in general, with its limitations: Because the HLA sub-analyses included only small numbers of individuals, any influence of HLA type on TCRB rearrangement was left unresolved. The naive, central memory and regulatory TCRB repertoires appeared to resemble one another more closely among patients than among healthy donors. Sequencing cDNA rather than genomic DNA could over-represent highly expressing activated cells, although activation and CD3 levels did not differ between groups. A moderate but significant shortening of TCRB CDR3 length was observed in type 1 diabetes patients in all four CD4+ subsets. At VDJ recombination sites, type 1 diabetes patients had fewer insertions and more deleted nucleotides, which implies abnormalities in thymic rearrangement. PCR may preferentially amplify shorter templates, but because patient and control samples were amplified and corrected together, any resulting skew would affect both groups equally.

The clonotype was recovered from a man in his thirties or forties in good health. The sample taken for sequencing was central memory CD4+ T cells from blood. The sequence is built from TRBV6-6 and TRBJ2-7; the junction holds 7 bases that match TRBD2. The CDR3 protein: CASSYSGEGEQYF. The DNA sequence follows: TGTGCCAGCAGTTACTCGGGGGAGGGGGAGCAGTACTTC.